This TCR beta chain was captured in a study of OX40 agonist ivuxolimab in advanced cancers. Regarding the study as a whole: Low normalized T-cell clonal expansion was additionally recorded for some nonresponders. CD8+ T cells were the subset that, on average, had more expanded clones than CD4+.

Measured with immunoSEQ multiplex PCR; TCRdb has only the in-frame clones, and not every one. The repertoire holds about 67,000 clones, 70% to 90% seen once, with roughly 2% in the top ten. V lost 4 bases and J lost 6, with 15 bases in between. The CDR3 extends over 15 amino acids. Looked up from germline, CDR1 is MDHEN and CDR2 is SYDVKM. This clone showed up just a few times. Its antigen remains unknown. The rearrangement joins TRBV28 to TRBJ2-2, with D possibly being TRBD1 (6 bases). The sequenced sample was CD4+ or CD8+ T cells sorted from blood, obtained in a trial of the OX40 agonist ivuxolimab. The clonotype was recovered from an adult with an advanced solid tumor such as melanoma, head and neck, liver or kidney cancer. CDR3 sequence reads: CASSSGQQGAGELFF. The CDR3 bases are TGTGCCAGCAGTTCCGGACAGCAGGGAGCCGGGGAGCTGTTTTTT.